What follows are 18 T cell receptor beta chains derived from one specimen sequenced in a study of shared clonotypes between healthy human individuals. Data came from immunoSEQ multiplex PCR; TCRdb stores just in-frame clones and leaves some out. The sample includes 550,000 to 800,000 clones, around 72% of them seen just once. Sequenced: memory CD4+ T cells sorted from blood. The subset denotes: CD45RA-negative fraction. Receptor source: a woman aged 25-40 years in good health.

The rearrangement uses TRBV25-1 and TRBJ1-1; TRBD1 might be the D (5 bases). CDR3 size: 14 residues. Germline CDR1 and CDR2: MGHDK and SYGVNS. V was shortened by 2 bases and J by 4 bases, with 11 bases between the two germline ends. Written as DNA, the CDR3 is TGTGCCAGCAGTGAACAGGGCCAGAGCACTGAAGCTTTCTTT. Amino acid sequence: CASSEQGQSTEAFF. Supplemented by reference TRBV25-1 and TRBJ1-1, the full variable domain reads EADIYQTPRYLVIGTGKKITLECSQTMGHDKMYWYQQDPGMELHLIHYSYGVNSTEKGDLSSESTVSRIRTEHFPLTLESARPSHTSQYLCASSEQGQSTEAFFGQGTRLTVV.

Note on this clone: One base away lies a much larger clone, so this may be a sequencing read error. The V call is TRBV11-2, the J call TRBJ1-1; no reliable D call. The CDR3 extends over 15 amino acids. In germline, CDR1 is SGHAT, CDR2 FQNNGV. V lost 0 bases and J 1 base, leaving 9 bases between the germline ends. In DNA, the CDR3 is TGTGCCAGCAGCTTAGACGGCCGGACGAACACTGAAGCTTTCTTT. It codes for CASSLDGRTNTEAFF.

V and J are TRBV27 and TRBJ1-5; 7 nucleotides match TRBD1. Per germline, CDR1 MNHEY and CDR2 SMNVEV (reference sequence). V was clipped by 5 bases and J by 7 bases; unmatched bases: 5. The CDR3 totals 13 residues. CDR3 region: CASSPDREQPQHF. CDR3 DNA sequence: TGTGCCAGCAGTCCAGACAGGGAGCAGCCCCAGCATTTT.

The CDR3 DNA reads TGCGCCAGCAGCCCAGCAGACAGGACCTCTGGAAACACCATATATTTT. Encoded protein: CASSPADRTSGNTIYF. The chain couples TRBV5-1 to TRBJ1-3, with a weak D call TRBD1 (6 bases). CDR1 is SGHRS, CDR2 YFSETQ, per germline. The CDR3 totals 16 residues. V gave up 4 bases and J gave up 0 bases, with 14 bases separating them.

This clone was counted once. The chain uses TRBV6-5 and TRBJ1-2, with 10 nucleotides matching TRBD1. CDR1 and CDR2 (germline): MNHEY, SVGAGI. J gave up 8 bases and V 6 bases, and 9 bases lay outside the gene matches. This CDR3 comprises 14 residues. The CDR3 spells CASSRTTGGHGYTF. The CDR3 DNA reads TGTGCCAGCAGCCGAACGACAGGGGGCCACGGCTACACCTTC.

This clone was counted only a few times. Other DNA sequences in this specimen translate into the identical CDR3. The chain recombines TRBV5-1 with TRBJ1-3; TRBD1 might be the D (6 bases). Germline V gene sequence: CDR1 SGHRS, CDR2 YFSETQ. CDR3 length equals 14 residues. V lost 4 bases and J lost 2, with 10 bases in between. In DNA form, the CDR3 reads TGCGCCAGCAGCCCTGGGACAACTGGAAACACCATATATTTT. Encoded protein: CASSPGTTGNTIYF.

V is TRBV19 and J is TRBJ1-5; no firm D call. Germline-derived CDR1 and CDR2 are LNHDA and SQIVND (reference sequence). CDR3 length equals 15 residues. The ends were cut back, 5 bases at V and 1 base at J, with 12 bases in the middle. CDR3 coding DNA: TGTGCCAGTAGTGACGGGTTGCGGAGCAATCAGCCCCAGCATTTT. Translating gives CASSDGLRSNQPQHF.

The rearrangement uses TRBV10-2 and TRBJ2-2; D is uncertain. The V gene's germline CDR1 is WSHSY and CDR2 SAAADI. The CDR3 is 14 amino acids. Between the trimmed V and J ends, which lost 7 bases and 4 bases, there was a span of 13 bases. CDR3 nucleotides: TGCGCCAGCATGGGTGGAGTAGGCACCGGGGAGCTGTTTTTT. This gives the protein CASMGGVGTGELFF.

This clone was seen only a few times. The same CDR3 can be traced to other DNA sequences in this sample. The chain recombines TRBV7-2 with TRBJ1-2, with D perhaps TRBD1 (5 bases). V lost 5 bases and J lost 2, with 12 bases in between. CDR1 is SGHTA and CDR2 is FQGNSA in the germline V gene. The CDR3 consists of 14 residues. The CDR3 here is CASSPQRDNYGYTF. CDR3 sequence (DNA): TGTGCCAGCAGCCCACAGCGGGACAACTATGGCTACACCTTC.

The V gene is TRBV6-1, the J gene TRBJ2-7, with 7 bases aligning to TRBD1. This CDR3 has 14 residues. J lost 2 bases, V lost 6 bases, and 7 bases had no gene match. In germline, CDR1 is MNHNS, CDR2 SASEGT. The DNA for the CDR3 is TGTGCCAGCAGGCCTACAGGGGCTCCCTACGAGCAGTACTTC. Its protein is CASRPTGAPYEQYF.

The CDR3 reads CAWTPGHINYGYTF. For the CDR3, the DNA is TGTGCCTGGACACCGGGACACATTAACTATGGCTACACCTTC. The chain links TRBV30 to TRBJ1-2; tentative D call: TRBD1 (6 bases). The CDR3 contains 14 residues. Trimming cost V 4 bases and J 1 base, with 13 bases left between them. Germline assignment: CDR1 GTSNPN and CDR2 SVGIG (reference sequence).

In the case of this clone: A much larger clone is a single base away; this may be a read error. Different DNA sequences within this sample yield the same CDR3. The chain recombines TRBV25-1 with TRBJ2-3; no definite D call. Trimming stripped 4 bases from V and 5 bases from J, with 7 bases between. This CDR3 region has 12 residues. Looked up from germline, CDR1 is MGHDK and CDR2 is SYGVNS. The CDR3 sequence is CASSARRDTQYF. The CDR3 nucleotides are TGTGCCAGCAGTGCCCGGCGAGATACGCAGTATTTT.

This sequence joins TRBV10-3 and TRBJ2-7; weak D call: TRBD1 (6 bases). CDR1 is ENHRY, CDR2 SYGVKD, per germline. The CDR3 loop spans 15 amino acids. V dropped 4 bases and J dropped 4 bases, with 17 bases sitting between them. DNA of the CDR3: TGTGCCATCAGTGCCCCGGGACAAGGAAATTACGAGCAGTACTTC. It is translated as CAISAPGQGNYEQYF.

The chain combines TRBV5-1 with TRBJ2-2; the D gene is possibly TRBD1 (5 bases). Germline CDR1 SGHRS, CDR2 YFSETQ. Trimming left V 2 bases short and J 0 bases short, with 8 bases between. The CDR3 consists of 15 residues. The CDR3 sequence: CASSFTGPNTGELFF. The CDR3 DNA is TGCGCCAGCAGCTTCACAGGCCCGAACACCGGGGAGCTGTTTTTT.

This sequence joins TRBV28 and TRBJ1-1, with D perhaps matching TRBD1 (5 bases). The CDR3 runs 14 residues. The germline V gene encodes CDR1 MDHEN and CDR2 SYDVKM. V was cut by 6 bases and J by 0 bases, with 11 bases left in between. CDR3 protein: CASSPRGMNTEAFF. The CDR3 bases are TGTGCCAGCAGCCCGAGGGGAATGAACACTGAAGCTTTCTTT.

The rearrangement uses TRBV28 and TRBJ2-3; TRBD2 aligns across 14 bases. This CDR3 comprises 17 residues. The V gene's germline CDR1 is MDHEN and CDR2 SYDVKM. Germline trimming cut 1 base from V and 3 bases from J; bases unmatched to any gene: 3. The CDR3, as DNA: TGTGCCAGCAGTTTATTGGGACTAGCGGGAGTGACAGATACGCAGTATTTT. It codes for CASSLLGLAGVTDTQYF.

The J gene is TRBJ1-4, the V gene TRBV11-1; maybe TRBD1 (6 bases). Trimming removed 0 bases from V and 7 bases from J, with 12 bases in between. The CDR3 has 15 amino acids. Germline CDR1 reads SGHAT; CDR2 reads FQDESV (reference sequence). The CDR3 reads CASSLAGGQGEKLFF. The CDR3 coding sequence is TGTGCCAGCAGCTTAGCGGGGGGGCAGGGTGAAAAACTGTTTTTT.

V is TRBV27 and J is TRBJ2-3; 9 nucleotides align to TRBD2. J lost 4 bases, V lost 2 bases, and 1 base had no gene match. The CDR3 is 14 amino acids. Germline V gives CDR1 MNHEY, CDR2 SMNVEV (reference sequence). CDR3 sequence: CASSLAGGPDTQYF. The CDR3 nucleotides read TGTGCCAGCAGTTTAGCGGGAGGGCCAGATACGCAGTATTTT.